This passage covers 14 T cell receptor beta chains from one sample sequenced in a study of cytomegalovirus exposure and HLA in healthy donors. PCR amplification relied on 60 Vbeta primers (plus 13 Jbeta primers). The data were produced by immunoSEQ multiplex PCR, yet TCRdb's version contains in-frame clones alone and is incomplete. The sample yields under 200,000 clones, about four fifths seen once. Sample: PBMCs. The receptors shown here come from a woman aged 18-29 years in good health and CMV-seronegative.

This chain joins TRBV9 and TRBJ2-1, with TRBD2 matching 10 bases. Germline values: CDR1 SGDLS, CDR2 YYNGEE. The ends lost 1 base at V and 7 bases at J; junction bases unmatched: 8. The CDR3 is made up of 16 amino acids. CDR3 protein: CASSVWASGSLNEQFF. As DNA, the CDR3 is TGTGCCAGCAGCGTATGGGCTAGCGGGAGTCTAAATGAGCAGTTCTTC.

The chain combines TRBV4-1 with TRBJ2-7, with 13 nucleotides matching TRBD2. The length of the CDR3 is 20 residues. The V gene end was trimmed by 5 bases and the J gene end by 2 bases; junction bases not matched to a gene: 18. Germline V gene sequence: CDR1 MGHRA, CDR2 YSYEKL. CDR3 sequence (DNA): TGCGCCAGCAGCTCCGACCACAGGTCGACTAGCGGGAGGCCCACCTACGAGCAGTACTTC. Translation: CASSSDHRSTSGRPTYEQYF.

The chain uses TRBV14 and TRBJ2-1; TRBD2 agrees at 8 bases. V lost 3 bases and J lost 1; bases outside the gene matches: 8. Germline V lookup: CDR1 SGHDN, CDR2 FVKESK. CDR3 size: 17 residues. The CDR3 here is CASSHFLREGSYNEQFF. In nucleotides, the CDR3 is TGTGCCAGCAGCCATTTCCTCCGGGAGGGGTCCTACAATGAGCAGTTCTTC.

The chain employs TRBV28 and TRBJ2-3, with TRBD2 matching 9 bases. Germline V gene lookup returns CDR1 MDHEN and CDR2 SYDVKM. This CDR3 spans 16 amino acids. Unmatched junction bases numbered 13, after V lost 6 bases and J lost 6 bases. CDR3 in amino acids: CASSPGIAGVTDTQYF. The CDR3 DNA sequence: TGTGCCAGCAGCCCTGGGATAGCGGGAGTAACGGATACGCAGTATTTT. Supplemented by reference TRBV28 and TRBJ2-3, the full variable domain reads DVKVTQSSRYLVKRTGEKVFLECVQDMDHENMFWYRQDPGLGLRLIYFSYDVKMKEKGDIPEGYSVSREKKERFSLILESASTNQTSMYLCASSPGIAGVTDTQYFGPGTRLTVL.

The chain employs TRBV28 and TRBJ2-2; 7 nucleotides match TRBD2. This CDR3 has 15 residues. Germline loops: CDR1 MDHEN, CDR2 SYDVKM. J gave up 7 bases and V 1 base, and 6 bases lay outside the gene matches. CDR3 DNA: TGTGCCAGCAGTTTATCCGGCGGGAGAGGCGGGGAGCTGTTTTTT. Residues: CASSLSGGRGGELFF. Supplemented by reference TRBV28 and TRBJ2-2, the full variable domain reads DVKVTQSSRYLVKRTGEKVFLECVQDMDHENMFWYRQDPGLGLRLIYFSYDVKMKEKGDIPEGYSVSREKKERFSLILESASTNQTSMYLCASSLSGGRGGELFFGEGSRLTVL.

This clone was found a few times. The chain combines TRBV27 with TRBJ2-7, with D perhaps TRBD1 or TRBD2 (5 bases each). V lost 8 bases to trimming and J lost 3 bases, with 5 bases between them. From germline, CDR1 is MNHEY and CDR2 SMNVEV (reference sequence). The CDR3 contains 10 residues. The CDR3 reads CASGGYEQYV. The CDR3 DNA follows: TGTGCCAGCGGGGGCTACGAGCAGTACGTC.

CDR3 DNA: TGCAGCGTTGAAGGGCAGGGGGCGCCTGGCGAGCAGTACTTC. Its translation is CSVEGQGAPGEQYF. The J gene is TRBJ2-5, the V gene TRBV29-1; TRBD1 matches 8 bases. The DNA end is a closer match to TRBJ2-7, so the J assignment may be wrong. Germline V gives CDR1 SQVTM, CDR2 ANQGSEA. The CDR3 runs to 14 residues.

V usage is TRBV4-3 and J usage is TRBJ2-2; D ambiguous. Trimming took 0 bases from V and 6 from J, leaving 17 bases between them. The CDR3 covers 17 residues. In germline, CDR1 is LGHNA, CDR2 YSLEER. This CDR3 is CASSQDYGSVFSGELFF. The DNA for the CDR3 is TGCGCCAGCAGCCAAGATTATGGCTCCGTCTTCTCCGGGGAGCTGTTTTTT.

In this sample, this clone turned up once. The chain combines TRBV28 with TRBJ2-7; D remains ambiguous. Germline CDR1 MDHEN, CDR2 SYDVKM. The CDR3 runs 12 residues. Between the trimmed V and J ends, which lost 5 bases and 2 bases, there was a span of 7 bases. The CDR3 DNA reads TGTGCCAGCAGTGACACCCCCTACGAGCAGTACTTC. It yields the protein CASSDTPYEQYF.

The V and J genes are TRBV28 and TRBJ2-6; perhaps TRBD1 as D (6 bases). Trimming took 5 bases from V and 4 from J, leaving 12 bases between them. The CDR3 totals 15 residues. Germline V CDR1 and CDR2: MDHEN, SYDVKM. The CDR3 DNA is TGTGCCAGCAGTGTCACAGGGCCCGGGGCCAACGTCCTGACTTTC. Translating it yields CASSVTGPGANVLTF.

This chain uses TRBV30 with TRBJ2-5, with D maybe TRBD2 (6 bases). With 0 bases removed from V and 6 bases from J, the gap between germline ends came to 17 bases. This CDR3 spans 15 amino acids. The germline V gene encodes CDR1 GTSNPN and CDR2 SVGIG (reference sequence). CDR3 nucleotides: TGTGCCTGGAGTGTAGGGGCGGGGCGGTGGAAGACCCAGTACTTC. This codes for CAWSVGAGRWKTQYF.

The chain combines TRBV5-6 with TRBJ2-3, with D possibly TRBD1 on 6 matching bases. The V gene's germline CDR1 is SGHDT and CDR2 YYEEEE. CDR3 length: 15 residues. Between the trimmed V and J ends, which lost 4 bases and 0 bases, there was a span of 12 bases. The CDR3 region is CASSRGSYSTDTQYF. CDR3 DNA: TGTGCCAGCAGCAGGGGGAGTTATAGCACAGATACGCAGTATTTT.

The chain has TRBV30 and TRBJ2-1; D not resolved. Trimming left V 0 bases short and J 1 base short, with 10 bases between. The germline CDR1 and CDR2 sequences are GTSNPN and SVGIG (reference sequence). The length of the CDR3 is 15 residues. CDR3 protein: CAWSVAGASYNEQFF. The CDR3 DNA reads as TGTGCCTGGAGTGTAGCCGGAGCTTCCTACAATGAGCAGTTCTTC.

The chain couples TRBV5-3 to TRBJ2-2; D is possibly TRBD1 (6 bases). TRBV5-3 is an open reading frame, and its role is uncertain. The ends were cut back, 5 bases at V and 5 bases at J, with 10 bases in the middle. This CDR3 is 13 amino acids long. CDR3 sequence reads: CARRVQGTGELFF. The DNA for the CDR3 is TGTGCCAGAAGGGTACAGGGAACCGGGGAGCTGTTTTTT.